This entry concerns a single TCR beta chain. The sample comes from a study of blood T cell repertoires in COVID-19. The method was immunoSEQ multiplex PCR; TCRdb's version includes in-frame clones alone and lacks a portion of them. The sample yields 220,000 or so clones, around 91% seen once. The sequenced sample was PBMCs or T cells enriched from blood (not recorded which). The sequence derives from a woman aged 18 to 35 in a cohort exposed to, infected with or recovered from COVID-19 (not recorded which).

The chain's CDR3 is CSVVQGPKNIQYF. CDR3 DNA sequence: TGCAGCGTAGTACAGGGGCCCAAAAACATTCAGTACTTC. The chain employs TRBV29-1 and TRBJ2-4; 7 nucleotides match TRBD1. Trimming cost V 6 bases and J 2 bases; bases outside gene matches: 4. This CDR3 is built from 13 residues. The germline V gene has CDR1 SQVTM and CDR2 ANQGSEA.